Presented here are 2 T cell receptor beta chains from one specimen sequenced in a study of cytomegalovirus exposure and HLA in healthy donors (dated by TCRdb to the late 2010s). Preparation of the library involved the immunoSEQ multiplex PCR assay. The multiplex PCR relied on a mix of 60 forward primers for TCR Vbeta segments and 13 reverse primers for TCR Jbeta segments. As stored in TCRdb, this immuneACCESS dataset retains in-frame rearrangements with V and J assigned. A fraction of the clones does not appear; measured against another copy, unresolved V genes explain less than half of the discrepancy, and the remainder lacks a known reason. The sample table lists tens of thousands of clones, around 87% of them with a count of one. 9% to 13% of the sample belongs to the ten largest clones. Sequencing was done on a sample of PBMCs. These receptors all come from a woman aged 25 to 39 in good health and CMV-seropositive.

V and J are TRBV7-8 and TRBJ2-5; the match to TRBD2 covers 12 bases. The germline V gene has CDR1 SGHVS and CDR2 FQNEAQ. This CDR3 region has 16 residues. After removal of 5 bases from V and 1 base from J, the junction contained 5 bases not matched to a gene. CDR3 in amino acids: CASSLRLAGAQETQYF. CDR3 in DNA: TGTGCCAGCAGCCTCCGACTAGCGGGAGCCCAAGAGACCCAGTACTTC.

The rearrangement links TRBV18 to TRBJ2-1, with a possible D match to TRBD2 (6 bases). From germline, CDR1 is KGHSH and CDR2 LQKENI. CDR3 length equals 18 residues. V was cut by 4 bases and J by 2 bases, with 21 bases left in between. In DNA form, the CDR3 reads TGTGCCAGCTCACGAGGGACTGGGACCGTTTGGACCTACAATGAGCAGTTCTTC. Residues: CASSRGTGTVWTYNEQFF.